Each of the 12 T cell receptor beta chains below was sequenced from the same sample in a study of blood T cell repertoires in COVID-19 (dated by TCRdb to the early 2020s). Library construction relied on the immunoSEQ multiplex PCR assay. TCRdb limited this immuneACCESS table to in-frame rearrangements with V and J called. A share of clones is missing; checked studies link under half to unresolved V genes, and the rest is unexplained. The sample table holds approximately 260,000 clones, of which around 82% were seen once. 3.4% of the sample lies in the top ten. Sequences were obtained from PBMCs or T cells enriched from blood (not recorded which). The receptors originated from a man in his fifties who had recovered from COVID-19.

This chain joins TRBV7-3 and TRBJ1-1; D not resolved. Deletions cut 3 bases from V and 0 bases from J, with 5 bases between. Germline V gene sequence: CDR1 SGHTA, CDR2 FQGTGA. The CDR3 is 13 residues long. The CDR3 region has the DNA TGTGCCAGCAGCTTCCTCGTGAACACTGAAGCTTTCTTT. Amino acids: CASSFLVNTEAFF.

This clone was seen a single time. The rearrangement links TRBV7-6 to TRBJ2-7; tentatively, D is TRBD1 (5 bases). CDR3 size: 13 residues. The germline gives CDR1 SGHVS, CDR2 FNYEAQ. V shed 4 bases and J shed 4 bases, with 11 bases lying between them. Here the CDR3 DNA reads TGTGCCAGCAGCTCAACAGGACAATACGAGCAGTACTTC. Its protein is CASSSTGQYEQYF.

The rearrangement links TRBV28 to TRBJ2-2, with 7 nucleotides matching TRBD2. The CDR3 length is 14 residues. Germline-derived CDR1 and CDR2 are MDHEN and SYDVKM. V lost 8 bases to trimming and J lost 5 bases; unmatched junction nucleotides: 8. The CDR3 protein is CASYGLAETGELFF. The DNA of the CDR3 is TGTGCCAGCTACGGGCTAGCGGAAACCGGGGAGCTGTTTTTT.

V is TRBV7-6 and J is TRBJ2-1, with 16 positions matching TRBD2. Losses at the gene ends were 4 bases for V and 4 bases for J; bases not matched to a gene: 7. Germline V CDR1 and CDR2: SGHVS, FNYEAQ. This CDR3 has 18 amino acids. The chain's CDR3 is CASSSEGLAGGGYNEQFF. DNA for the CDR3: TGTGCCAGCAGCTCCGAGGGACTAGCGGGAGGGGGTTACAATGAGCAGTTCTTC.

This chain connects TRBV7-8 to TRBJ1-5; TRBD1 is a possible D gene (5 bases). The CDR3 runs to 16 residues. With 3 bases removed from V and 0 bases from J, the gap between germline ends came to 12 bases. CDR1 and CDR2 (germline): SGHVS, FQNEAQ. The CDR3 region is CASSFSGALSNQPQHF. For the CDR3, the DNA is TGTGCCAGCAGCTTTAGTGGGGCCCTTAGCAATCAGCCCCAGCATTTT.

The chain employs TRBV6-5 and TRBJ2-4, with 12 nucleotides matching TRBD1. Unmatched junction bases numbered 9, after V lost 6 bases and J lost 9 bases. Germline V gene data show CDR1 as MNHEY and CDR2 as SVGAGI. The CDR3 is made up of 15 amino acids. CDR3 sequence (DNA): TGTGCCAGCAGGGGAGGGACAGGGGGCGGGAGCATTCAGTACTTC. Protein product: CASRGGTGGGSIQYF.

The V gene is TRBV28, the J gene TRBJ2-3; a weak D match, TRBD2 (7 bases). Per the germline V gene, CDR1 is MDHEN and CDR2 is SYDVKM. V was clipped by 6 bases and J by 5 bases, with 18 bases between them. There are 15 residues in the CDR3. The CDR3 nucleotides read TGTGCCAGCAGCACCTGGGGGCGGGAGAAAGATACGCAGTATTTT. Translation gives CASSTWGREKDTQYF.

CDR3 amino acids: CAWSVLGDRARSYGYTF. The CDR3 bases are TGTGCCTGGAGTGTACTAGGTGACAGGGCCCGGAGCTATGGCTACACCTTC. The chain uses TRBV30 and TRBJ1-2, with 7 bases matching TRBD1. Germline loops: CDR1 GTSNPN, CDR2 SVGIG (reference sequence). CDR3 length equals 17 residues. Germline trimming cut 0 bases from V and 4 bases from J; bases unmatched to any gene: 14.

This sequence joins TRBV6-2 or TRBV6-3 and TRBJ2-1; TRBD2 might be the D (6 bases). The V and J ends lost 5 bases and 6 bases respectively, with 11 bases between them. Germline V gives CDR1 MNHEY, CDR2 SVGEGT. There are 13 residues in the CDR3. The chain's CDR3 is CASSPGLINEQFF. For the CDR3, the DNA is TGTGCCAGCAGTCCGGGACTTATCAATGAGCAGTTCTTC.

The V and J genes are TRBV11-3 and TRBJ2-1; D call uncertain. V was cut by 1 base and J by 3 bases, with 7 bases left in between. The CDR3 is made up of 14 amino acids. Looked up from germline, CDR1 is SGHNT and CDR2 is YENEEA. Here the CDR3 DNA reads TGTGCCAGCAGCTTAGCGGCGGTCTACAATGAGCAGTTCTTC. It translates to CASSLAAVYNEQFF.

V is TRBV27 and J is TRBJ2-7, with 9 bases identical to TRBD2. Unmatched junction bases numbered 12, after V lost 5 bases and J lost 4 bases. Germline CDR1 is MNHEY and CDR2 is SMNVEV (reference sequence). The CDR3 spans 16 residues. The CDR3 DNA is TGTGCCAGCAGTACACGACTAGCGGCCACCGAGTACGAGCAGTACTTC. Translated, it gives CASSTRLAATEYEQYF.

The table lists this clone with a count of one. CDR3 residues: CSARFGQPQHF. Here the CDR3 DNA reads TGCAGTGCTAGATTCGGTCAGCCCCAGCATTTT. This rearrangement joins TRBV20-1 to TRBJ1-5; D is uncertain. V lost 2 bases, J lost 6 bases, and 5 bases lay in between. From germline, CDR1 is DFQATT and CDR2 SNEGSKA (reference sequence). This CDR3 region has 11 residues.